The entry that follows covers one T cell receptor (beta chain) sequence. This sample was taken from a study of blood T cell repertoires in COVID-19. Study at large: The study drew acute and convalescent COVID-19 samples from the United States, Italy and Spain. PBMCs, B-cell-depleted T cells, or T cells were the source of the cDNA or gDNA that made up the material.

Data came from immunoSEQ multiplex PCR; TCRdb stores just in-frame clones and leaves some out. The repertoire holds 130,000 or so clones, with around 89% as singletons. V lost 2 bases, J lost 2 bases, and 3 bases stayed unmatched. This CDR3 has 15 amino acids. Germline V gene sequence: CDR1 SSHAT, CDR2 FNYEAQ (reference sequence). This chain connects TRBV7-7 to TRBJ2-3; TRBD1 matches 8 bases. The TCR originated in a man aged 45-60 years with active or convalescent COVID-19. The sample comprised peripheral blood. CDR3 region: CASSLLTGDTDTQYF. The CDR3 nucleotides read TGTGCCAGCAGCTTATTGACAGGGGACACAGATACGCAGTATTTT.